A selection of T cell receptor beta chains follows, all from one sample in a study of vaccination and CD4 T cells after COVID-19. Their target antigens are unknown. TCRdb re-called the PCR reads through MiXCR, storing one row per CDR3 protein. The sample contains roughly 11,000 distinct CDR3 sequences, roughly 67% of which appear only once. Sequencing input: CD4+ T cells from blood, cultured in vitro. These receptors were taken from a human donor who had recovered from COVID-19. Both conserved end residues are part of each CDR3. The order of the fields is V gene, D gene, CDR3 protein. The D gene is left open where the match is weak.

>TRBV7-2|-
CASSLSSGARGSGYTF
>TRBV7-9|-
CASSSGRLGALDQPQHF
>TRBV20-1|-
CSARASEVAGNTIYF
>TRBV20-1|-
CSAIDKRGVQPQHF
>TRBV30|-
CAWSQKRLNQPQHF
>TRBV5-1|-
CASRQGTRGGEQYF
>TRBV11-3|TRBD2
CASSLGLAENTGELFF
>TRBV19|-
CASSIAQSYEQYF
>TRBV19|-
CASSIDQGYNEQFF
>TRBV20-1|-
CSARIGGPTEAFF
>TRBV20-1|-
CSARDLIRDTEAFF
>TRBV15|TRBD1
CATSRGDRNSYEQYF
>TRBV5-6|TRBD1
CASSFRQGGGYTF
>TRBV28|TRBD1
CASGGTGRDSPLHF
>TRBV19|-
CASREGPISQPQHF
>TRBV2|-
CASSERAGNNSPLHF
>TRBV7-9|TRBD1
CASSQGQGSRAFF
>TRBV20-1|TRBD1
CSAPGTGEGKKLFF
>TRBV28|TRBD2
CASSLSGGLAGGENEQYF
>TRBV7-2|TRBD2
CASSTVGGAVYNEQFF
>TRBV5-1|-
CASSLAGGGGYGYTF
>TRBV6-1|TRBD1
CASSEQGERSPLHF
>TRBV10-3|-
CAINRTIYTGELFF
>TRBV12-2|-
CASRLHVTEAFF
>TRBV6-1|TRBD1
CASSTGQGSLNEQFF
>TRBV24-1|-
CATSDWPDTQYF
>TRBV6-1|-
CASLPGTGGTIYF
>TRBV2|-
CASGAVRTNQPQHF
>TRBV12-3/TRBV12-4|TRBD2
CASSIAGGTDTQYF
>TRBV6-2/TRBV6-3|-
CASSTYRTDNQPQHF
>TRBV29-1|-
CSVEKQVTEAFF
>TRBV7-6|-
CASSLDPGWDTEAFF
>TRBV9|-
CASSVGRWGEQYF
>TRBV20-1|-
CSARDEPGPEPQHF
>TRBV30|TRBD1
CAWSVRQGNSPLHF
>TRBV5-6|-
CASSPPGWGVSYEQYF
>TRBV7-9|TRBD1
CASSSRTGGNTEAFF
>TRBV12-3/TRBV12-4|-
CASSDYSGYGYTF
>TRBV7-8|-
CASSSQETQYF
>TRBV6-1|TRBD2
CASCLAGLNEQFF
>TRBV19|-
CASTGPLGIGTEAFF
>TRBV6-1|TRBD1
CATKGQINTEAFF
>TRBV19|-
CASTPGPLGQNYGYTF
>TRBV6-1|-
CASSEAHMLGYEQYF
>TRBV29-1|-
CSVVRADTEAFF
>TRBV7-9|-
CASTTGRGGSNQPQHF
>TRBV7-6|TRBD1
CASSLAEGADYGYTF
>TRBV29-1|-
CSASRGQVNTGELFF
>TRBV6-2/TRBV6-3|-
CASSLSGQPNQPQHF
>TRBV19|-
CASSISGDGQPQHF
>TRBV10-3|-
CAISQGLETQYF
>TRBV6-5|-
CASSYSRGDTQYF
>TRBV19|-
CTSSIDSRAANSPLHF